A selection of T cell receptor beta chains follows, all from one sample in a study of blood T cells in healthy people across ages. A single record per CDR3 protein comes from TCRdb applying MiXCR to the 5' RACE reads. The sample includes over a million distinct CDR3 sequences, under 30% of them seen just once. This same sample was also part of a study on T cells of mothers and their children.

Sequences were obtained from blood. The receptors here all came from a girl aged 2 to 10 in good health. CDR3s include the opening cysteine and the closing phenylalanine or tryptophan. A D gene is named only where the DNA matches it firmly. The size entry is marked missing in some rows and otherwise reads once, few, many or a size class.

j_gene,v_gene,abundance,d_gene,CDR3aa,CDR3nt
TRBJ2-1,TRBV29-1,few,TRBD2,CSVDGLAGVYEQFF,TGCAGCGTTGACGGGCTAGCGGGAGTATATGAGCAGTTCTTC
TRBJ2-2,TRBV29-1,NA,NA,CSVVRDNTGELFF,TGCAGCGTTGTCCGGGATAACACCGGGGAGCTGTTTTTT
TRBJ2-7,TRBV10-3,NA,TRBD2,CAISGTSGGYEQYF,TGTGCCATCAGTGGTACTAGCGGAGGATACGAGCAGTACTTC
TRBJ2-7,TRBV6-4,NA,NA,CASSHSGSGGLNYRAVYEQYF,TGTGCCAGCAGTCACTCCGGGTCAGGGGGGCTGAACTACCGAGCCGTCTACGAGCAGTACTTC
TRBJ2-7,TRBV4-1,NA,NA,CASSQEPPGTLYEQYF,TGCGCCAGCAGCCAAGAACCCCCGGGTACCCTTTACGAGCAGTACTTC
TRBJ2-5,TRBV7-3,few,NA,CASRAGFQETQYF,TGTGCCAGCAGAGCAGGGTTCCAAGAGACCCAGTACTTC
TRBJ2-6,TRBV7-9,NA,TRBD2,CASSSSGGRGSGANVLTF,TGTGCCAGCAGCTCCTCGGGGGGAAGGGGCTCTGGGGCCAACGTCCTGACTTTC
TRBJ2-1,TRBV7-3,many,NA,CASSAGTFYEQFF,TGTGCCAGCAGTGCCGGGACTTTTTATGAGCAGTTCTTC
TRBJ1-4,TRBV12-3/TRBV12-4,few,NA,CASSPGSFATNEKLFF,TGTGCCAGCAGCCCTGGGAGTTTTGCAACTAATGAAAAACTGTTTTTT
TRBJ2-3,TRBV20-1,few,NA,CSARDPKNTQYF,TGCAGTGCTAGAGACCCCAAAAATACGCAGTATTTT
TRBJ1-1,TRBV7-9,few,NA,CASSLEAATEAFF,TGTGCCAGCAGCTTAGAGGCTGCCACTGAAGCTTTCTTT
TRBJ1-2,TRBV29-1,few,NA,CSVVSGSYGYTF,TGCAGCGTTGTGTCAGGGAGCTATGGCTACACCTTC
TRBJ2-5,TRBV6-6,NA,NA,CASSVLGAKSGGQETQYF,TGTGCCAGCAGCGTCCTCGGGGCGAAGAGCGGAGGACAAGAGACCCAGTACTTC
TRBJ2-7,TRBV29-1,NA,TRBD2,CSAGGIYEQYF,TGCAGCGCGGGGGGGATTTACGAGCAGTACTTC
TRBJ1-3,TRBV11-3,NA,NA,CASSLSPRGTLNTIYF,TGTGCCAGCAGCCTTAGTCCGAGGGGGACTCTGAACACCATATATTTT
TRBJ2-3,TRBV21-1,NA,NA,CASSPSGTGSTDTQYF,TGTGCCAGCAGCCCTTCCGGGACAGGAAGCACAGATACGCAGTATTTT
TRBJ2-3,TRBV13,NA,TRBD2,CASSLWGIAGGPRTDTQYF,TGTGCCAGCAGCTTATGGGGGATTGCGGGGGGCCCTCGCACAGATACGCAGTATTTT
TRBJ1-1,TRBV20-1,NA,NA,CSASTQGWNTEAFF,TGCAGTGCTAGTACGCAGGGGTGGAACACTGAAGCTTTCTTT
TRBJ1-2,TRBV25-1,NA,TRBD1,CASSEYFPGQGQPNYGYTF,TGTGCCAGCAGTGAATACTTTCCGGGACAGGGACAGCCTAACTATGGCTACACCTTC
TRBJ1-6,TRBV20-1,NA,TRBD1,CSARTPGQCNSPLHF,TGCAGTGCTAGAACACCGGGACAGTGTAATTCACCCCTCCACTTT
TRBJ2-7,TRBV29-1,NA,NA,CSVASHSYEQYF,TGCAGCGTTGCTTCCCACTCCTACGAGCAGTACTTC
TRBJ2-1,TRBV28,NA,NA,CASTRGGENEQFF,TGTGCCAGCACCCGCGGCGGGGAGAATGAGCAGTTCTTC
TRBJ1-2,TRBV6-1,few,NA,CASVLQTINYGYTF,TGTGCCAGCGTTCTTCAGACGATAAACTATGGCTACACCTTC
TRBJ2-1,TRBV20-1,few,NA,CSARYAGISSYNEQFF,TGCAGTGCTAGATACGCGGGAATTAGCTCCTACAATGAGCAGTTCTTC
TRBJ2-7,TRBV29-1,NA,TRBD1,CSVEAPETGGEYEQYF,TGCAGCGTTGAAGCGCCTGAGACAGGGGGTGAATACGAGCAGTACTTC